The rows below give T cell receptor beta chains drawn from one sample of a study of brain T cells in children with intractable seizures. Generated by immunoSEQ multiplex PCR, the TCRdb table keeps only in-frame clones and is missing some. The sample holds 100,000 to 120,000 clones, under 95% seen once. The sequenced sample was peripheral blood, obtained at surgery. These receptors came from a boy under three years old with hemimegalencephaly and intractable seizures. Both conserved end residues are part of each CDR3. The order of the fields is V gene, D gene, J gene, clone size, CDR3 protein, CDR3 DNA. The D gene is left open where the match is weak. Rows give clone size only sometimes, using once, few, many, or a class for an expanded clone.

>TRBV6-6|-|TRBJ2-7|few
CASSYSAGGYEQYF
TGTGCCAGCAGTTACTCGGCCGGTGGCTACGAGCAGTACTTC
>TRBV9|-|TRBJ2-2|-
CASSAQEGLEPNTGELFF
TGTGCCAGCAGCGCCCAGGAGGGCCTCGAACCGAACACCGGGGAGCTGTTTTTT
>TRBV19|-|TRBJ2-7|-
CASSIVEGDSSYEQYF
TGTGCCAGTAGTATTGTTGAGGGGGACTCCTCCTACGAGCAGTACTTC
>TRBV5-1|TRBD1|TRBJ1-3|-
CASSQQTGFSGNTIYF
TGCGCCAGCAGCCAGCAGACAGGGTTCTCTGGAAACACCATATATTTT
>TRBV6-1|-|TRBJ2-3|-
CASSEVWSGADTQYF
TGTGCCAGCAGTGAAGTTTGGTCGGGGGCAGATACGCAGTATTTT
>TRBV5-6|-|TRBJ1-1|-
CASSPLQGTEAFF
TGTGCCAGCAGCCCACTACAGGGTACTGAAGCTTTCTTT
>TRBV7-9|-|TRBJ1-1|-
CASSLPESGDGNTEAFF
TGTGCCAGCAGCTTACCGGAAAGTGGCGACGGGAACACTGAAGCTTTCTTT
>TRBV18|TRBD1|TRBJ2-5|-
CASSQDRQETQYF
TGTGCCAGCTCTCAGGACAGGCAAGAGACCCAGTACTTC
>TRBV18|-|TRBJ2-3|-
CASSPGPDTQYF
TGTGCCAGCTCACCGGGACCAGATACGCAGTATTTT
>TRBV9|TRBD2|TRBJ2-1|-
CASSVALAGGLGYNEQFF
TGTGCCAGCAGCGTAGCATTGGCGGGAGGATTAGGATACAATGAGCAGTTCTTC
>TRBV28|-|TRBJ2-7|-
CASRGYYEQYF
TGTGCCAGCAGGGGATACTACGAGCAGTACTTC
>TRBV3-1/TRBV3-2|TRBD2|TRBJ2-7|-
CASTPGGLEEQYF
TGTGCCAGCACCCCGGGGGGACTAGAGGAGCAGTACTTC
>TRBV6-5|-|TRBJ2-7|-
CASSYSWGYEQYF
TGTGCCAGCAGTTACTCGTGGGGGTACGAGCAGTACTTC
>TRBV7-9|-|TRBJ1-2|-
CASSLGQSTINYGYTF
TGTGCCAGCAGCTTAGGACAGTCAACGATTAACTATGGCTACACCTTC
>TRBV5-1|-|TRBJ2-7|-
CASSLVVSYEQYF
TGCGCCAGCAGCTTGGTTGTATCCTACGAGCAGTACTTC
>TRBV5-6|TRBD1|TRBJ2-4|-
CASSLQTGFIAKNIQYF
TGTGCCAGCAGCTTACAGACAGGGTTTATAGCCAAAAACATTCAGTACTTC
>TRBV27|-|TRBJ1-2|-
CASSLQGVGYGYTF
TGTGCCAGCAGTCTACAGGGAGTAGGCTATGGCTACACCTTC
>TRBV27|-|TRBJ2-2|once
CASSRGKGGELFF
TGTGCCAGCAGTCGCGGGAAGGGCGGGGAGCTGTTTTTT
>TRBV5-5|-|TRBJ2-7|-
CASSYPLAVPNYEQYF
TGTGCCAGCAGCTATCCCTTAGCGGTACCTAACTACGAGCAGTACTTC
>TRBV21-1|-|TRBJ2-7|-
CASSTTEYEQYF
TGTGCCAGCAGCACGACCGAGTACGAGCAGTACTTC
>TRBV7-2|TRBD1|TRBJ1-2|-
CASSLGYQGGLYGYTF
TGTGCCAGCAGTTTAGGGTACCAGGGGGGGTTATATGGCTACACCTTC
>TRBV7-3|-|TRBJ1-1|once
CASSSLQGNTEAFF
TGTGCCAGCAGCTCTCTCCAGGGGAACACTGAAGCTTTCTTT
>TRBV10-2|-|TRBJ1-6|-
CASSEGLISSPLHF
TGCGCCAGCAGTGAGGGATTAATTAGTTCACCCCTCCACTTT
>TRBV27|TRBD2|TRBJ2-3|-
CASSLLWEGSTDTQYF
TGTGCCAGCAGTTTATTGTGGGAGGGGAGCACAGATACGCAGTATTTT
>TRBV6-5|-|TRBJ2-5|-
CASNNGPGTQYF
TGTGCCAGCAATAACGGTCCGGGGACCCAGTACTTC
>TRBV11-1|-|TRBJ2-3|-
CASSSVRGHSTDTQYF
TGTGCCAGCAGCTCGGTTCGGGGCCACTCCACAGATACGCAGTATTTT
>TRBV6-5|-|TRBJ1-6|-
CASSYSNRSPLHF
TGTGCCAGCAGTTACTCAAATAGGTCACCCCTCCACTTT
>TRBV18|-|TRBJ2-7|-
CASSRLAVAYEQYF
TGTGCCAGCTCACGGTTAGCGGTGGCCTACGAGCAGTACTTC
>TRBV9|-|TRBJ2-3|-
CASSVGAASPPDTQYF
TGTGCCAGCAGCGTCGGCGCGGCGAGCCCCCCAGATACGCAGTATTTT
>TRBV2|-|TRBJ1-1|-
CASSKQGYHTEAFF
TGTGCCAGCAGTAAACAGGGCTACCACACTGAAGCTTTCTTT
>TRBV28|TRBD1|TRBJ2-7|-
CASSLGQPYEQYF
TGTGCCAGCAGTTTGGGACAGCCCTACGAGCAGTACTTC
>TRBV5-6|-|TRBJ1-2|-
CASSPGQPNYGYTF
TGTGCCAGCAGCCCAGGGCAACCCAACTATGGCTACACCTTC
>TRBV14|-|TRBJ2-1|-
CASSPHPGATGSYNEQFF
TGTGCCAGCAGCCCCCACCCCGGGGCCACGGGCTCCTACAATGAGCAGTTCTTC
>TRBV27|-|TRBJ2-7|-
CASSLGGAGEQYF
TGTGCCAGCAGTTTGGGCGGGGCGGGCGAGCAGTACTTC
>TRBV28|TRBD1|TRBJ2-6|-
CASSRPGQGASGANVLTF
TGTGCCAGCAGTCGGCCGGGACAGGGGGCAAGTGGGGCCAACGTCCTGACTTTC
>TRBV2|TRBD1|TRBJ1-2|-
CASSGRDRGEHRNYGYTF
TGTGCCAGCAGTGGGAGGGACAGGGGGGAACACCGTAACTATGGCTACACCTTC
>TRBV28|-|TRBJ2-7|-
CASSQQRAPRYEQYF
TGTGCCAGCAGCCAACAGCGGGCACCACGATACGAGCAGTACTTC
>TRBV5-1|TRBD1|TRBJ1-4|-
CASSTQGPVNEKLFF
TGCGCCAGCAGCACACAGGGGCCGGTTAATGAAAAACTGTTTTTT
>TRBV12-3/TRBV12-4|-|TRBJ1-4|once
CASSLGTPERLFF
TGTGCCAGCAGCCTCGGGACTCCTGAAAGACTGTTTTTT
>TRBV14|-|TRBJ2-7|once
CASSQTGPTRYEQYF
TGTGCCAGCAGCCAAACCGGGCCCACAAGGTACGAGCAGTACTTC
>TRBV5-1|-|TRBJ1-1|-
CASSFRVGNTEAFF
TGCGCCAGCAGCTTCAGGGTCGGGAACACTGAAGCTTTCTTT
>TRBV30|-|TRBJ1-6|once
CAWRPVGDSYNSPLHF
TGTGCCTGGAGACCGGTAGGCGACTCCTATAATTCACCCCTCCACTTT
>TRBV7-2|TRBD2|TRBJ2-1|-
CASSLPGLEPWDEQFF
TGTGCCAGCAGCTTACCGGGACTAGAGCCTTGGGATGAGCAGTTCTTC
>TRBV3-1/TRBV3-2|TRBD2|TRBJ2-7|-
CASSQGGSGTSSYEQYF
TGTGCCAGCAGCCAAGGTGGTTCCGGGACTAGCTCCTACGAGCAGTACTTC
>TRBV7-9|-|TRBJ1-1|-
CASSLAFRGQNTEAFF
TGTGCCAGCAGCTTAGCTTTTAGGGGACAGAACACTGAAGCTTTCTTT
>TRBV5-8|-|TRBJ2-5|-
CASSTGQAPGGTQYF
TGTGCCAGCAGTACCGGCCAGGCTCCTGGCGGGACCCAGTACTTC
>TRBV5-6|-|TRBJ2-1|-
CASSLVRRGGGYYNEQFF
TGTGCCAGCAGCTTGGTACGGAGGGGAGGAGGATACTACAATGAGCAGTTCTTC
>TRBV6-5|-|TRBJ1-5|-
CASGHPNQPQHF
TGTGCCTCAGGGCACCCCAATCAGCCCCAGCATTTT
>TRBV28|TRBD1|TRBJ2-7|-
CASSFGQGVPEQYF
TGTGCCAGCAGCTTCGGACAGGGGGTGCCCGAGCAGTACTTC
>TRBV28|-|TRBJ2-7|-
CATFGGVASSYEQYF
TGTGCTACATTCGGTGGGGTAGCGTCTTCCTACGAGCAGTACTTC
>TRBV18|-|TRBJ1-5|-
CASADGINQPQHF
TGTGCCAGCGCGGACGGGATCAATCAGCCCCAGCATTTT